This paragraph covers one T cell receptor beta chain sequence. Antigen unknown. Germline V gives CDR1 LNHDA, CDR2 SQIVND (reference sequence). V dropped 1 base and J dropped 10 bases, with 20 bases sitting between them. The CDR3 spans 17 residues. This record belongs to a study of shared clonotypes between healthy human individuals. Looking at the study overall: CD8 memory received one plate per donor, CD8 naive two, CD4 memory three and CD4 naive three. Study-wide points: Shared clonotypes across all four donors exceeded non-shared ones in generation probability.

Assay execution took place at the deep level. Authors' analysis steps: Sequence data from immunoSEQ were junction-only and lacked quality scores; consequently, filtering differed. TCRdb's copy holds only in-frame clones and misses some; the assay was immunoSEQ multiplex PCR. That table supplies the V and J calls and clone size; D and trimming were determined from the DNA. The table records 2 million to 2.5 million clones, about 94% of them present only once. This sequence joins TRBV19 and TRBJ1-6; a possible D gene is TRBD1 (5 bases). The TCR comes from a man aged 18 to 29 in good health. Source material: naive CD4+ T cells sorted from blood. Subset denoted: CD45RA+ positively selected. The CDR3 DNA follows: TGTGCCAGTAGTATAGCCCAAAGCGGGGCGACGCAGTCACCCCTCCACTTT. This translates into CASSIAQSGATQSPLHF. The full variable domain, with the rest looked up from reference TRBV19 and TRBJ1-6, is DGGITQSPKYLFRKEGQNVTLSCEQNLNHDAMYWYRQDPGQGLRLIYYSQIVNDFQKGDIAEGYSVSREKKESFPLTVTSAQKNPTAFYLCASSIAQSGATQSPLHFGNGTRLTVT.